This entry is about one TCR beta chain. Germline assignment: CDR1 MNHEY and CDR2 SMNVEV (reference sequence). Trimming left V 2 bases short and J 6 bases short, with 10 bases between. CDR3 length: 13 amino acids. This specimen belongs to a study of T cell responses to AZD1222 COVID-19 vaccine. Method: immunoSEQ multiplex PCR; TCRdb's copy keeps in-frame clones and lacks some. The table has around 120,000 clones, more than 85% seen once; the top ten hold around 1.2%. The chain combines TRBV27 with TRBJ1-2; D remains ambiguous. This sequence originates from an adult in good health. The sequences come from peripheral blood, collected on day 0 of AZD1222 vaccination. CDR3 amino acids: CASSLRRGDGYTF. CDR3 bases: TGTGCCAGCAGTTTACGGCGCGGGGATGGCTACACCTTC.